The rows below give T cell receptor beta chains drawn from one sample of a study of identical twins. TCRdb fed the 5' RACE reads into MiXCR, producing one record per CDR3 protein. The sample has 500,000 to 650,000 distinct CDR3 sequences, roughly 7.2% seen once. This same sample was also taken into another study, of yellow fever vaccine responses in identical twins.

Sequencing was performed on PBMCs. Every receptor here comes from a woman under 30 in good health. Both conserved end residues are part of each CDR3. A D gene is named only where the DNA matches it firmly. Clone size is shown for a subset of rows, as once, few, many or a class of expanded clone.

J,length,size,V,D,CDR3,DNA
TRBJ2-7,12,few,TRBV12-3/TRBV12-4,TRBD1,CASGQGWYEQYF,TGTGCCAGTGGACAGGGGTGGTACGAGCAGTACTTC
TRBJ1-1,14,many,TRBV11-2,-,CASSLAFQRTEAFF,TGTGCCAGCAGCTTAGCGTTTCAGCGGACTGAAGCTTTCTTT
TRBJ2-1,15,few,TRBV5-1,TRBD2,CASSSSSGSYNEQFF,TGCGCCAGCAGCTCTTCTAGCGGCTCCTACAATGAGCAGTTCTTC
TRBJ2-3,14,few,TRBV5-6,-,CASSFTGREDTQYF,TGTGCCAGCAGCTTTACAGGGCGGGAGGATACGCAGTATTTT
TRBJ2-1,15,many,TRBV5-1,-,CASSLGGVAYNEQFF,TGCGCCAGCAGCTTGGGCGGGGTGGCCTACAATGAGCAGTTCTTC
TRBJ2-7,13,-,TRBV27,-,CASGERSFYEQYF,TGTGCCAGCGGAGAGAGAAGCTTCTACGAGCAGTACTTC
TRBJ2-1,15,-,TRBV12-3/TRBV12-4,-,CASSFGGGHYNEQFF,TGTGCCAGCAGTTTTGGGGGGGGCCACTACAATGAGCAGTTCTTC
TRBJ1-1,16,-,TRBV5-1,-,CASSPGGGRVSTEAFF,TGCGCCAGCAGCCCGGGGGGGGGCAGGGTAAGCACTGAAGCTTTCTTT
TRBJ2-1,16,-,TRBV4-1,TRBD2,CASSQYGLAAFREQFF,TGCGCCAGCAGCCAATACGGACTAGCCGCCTTCAGAGAGCAGTTCTTC
TRBJ1-4,14,many,TRBV10-3,-,CAISESTGGEKLFF,TGTGCCATCAGTGAGTCGACAGGAGGTGAAAAACTGTTTTTT
TRBJ1-1,15,many,TRBV4-1,-,CASSQEAALNTEAFF,TGCGCCAGCAGCCAAGAGGCAGCCTTGAACACTGAAGCTTTCTTT